A single sample gave rise to the 5 T cell receptor beta chains below, sequenced in a study of shared clonotypes between healthy human individuals. The naive CD8 population came from CD45RO-negative cells selected for CCR7, without terminally differentiated effector memory CD45RA+ cells. Data came from immunoSEQ multiplex PCR; TCRdb stores just in-frame clones and leaves some out. The table shows about 820,000 clones, with about 91% occurring only once. Sequencing was done on a sample of naive CD8+ T cells sorted from blood. These receptors originate from a man under 40 in good health.

This clone was detected once. The chain combines TRBV4-1 with TRBJ1-1; 10 nucleotides agree with TRBD1. The germline gives CDR1 MGHRA, CDR2 YSYEKL. The V segment lost 5 bases and the J segment 6 bases; nucleotides outside the gene matches: 0. The CDR3 totals 12 residues. Here the CDR3 reads CASSDRGPEAFF. CDR3 in DNA: TGCGCCAGCAGCGACAGGGGGCCTGAAGCTTTCTTT.

A note on this clone: Other DNA variants within this sample encode the same CDR3. The rearrangement links TRBV27 to TRBJ2-7; maybe TRBD1 (5 bases). There are 13 residues in the CDR3. In germline, CDR1 is MNHEY, CDR2 SMNVEV (reference sequence). The V and J ends lost 2 bases and 1 base respectively, with 6 bases between them. The CDR3 sequence: CASSLTGSYEQYF. CDR3 in DNA: TGTGCCAGCAGTTTAACAGGATCCTACGAGCAGTACTTC.

The V gene is TRBV28, the J gene TRBJ2-7; 10 bases match TRBD2. The germline CDR1 and CDR2 sequences are MDHEN and SYDVKM. This CDR3 is 13 amino acids long. J was trimmed by 2 bases and V by 9 bases; bases with no gene match: 4. The CDR3 nucleotides are TGTGCCAGTGAGCGGGAGGGGGCCTACGAGCAGTACTTC. It specifies CASEREGAYEQYF.

The chain combines TRBV7-6 with TRBJ2-1; D is possibly TRBD2 (5 bases). Trimming shortened V by 2 bases and J by 3 bases, and 11 bases separated the two germline ends. CDR3 length equals 15 residues. CDR1 is SGHVS, CDR2 FNYEAQ, per germline. CDR3 loop: CASSLNRRDYNEQFF. In DNA, the CDR3 is TGTGCCAGCAGCTTAAATAGACGGGACTACAATGAGCAGTTCTTC.

The chain links TRBV27 to TRBJ2-1; maybe TRBD1 (5 bases). Germline V gene data show CDR1 as MNHEY and CDR2 as SMNVEV (reference sequence). The CDR3 covers 11 residues. V was clipped by 8 bases and J by 8 bases, with 10 bases between them. This CDR3 is CASGALHEQFF. In nucleotides, the CDR3 is TGTGCCAGCGGGGCTCTCCATGAGCAGTTCTTC.